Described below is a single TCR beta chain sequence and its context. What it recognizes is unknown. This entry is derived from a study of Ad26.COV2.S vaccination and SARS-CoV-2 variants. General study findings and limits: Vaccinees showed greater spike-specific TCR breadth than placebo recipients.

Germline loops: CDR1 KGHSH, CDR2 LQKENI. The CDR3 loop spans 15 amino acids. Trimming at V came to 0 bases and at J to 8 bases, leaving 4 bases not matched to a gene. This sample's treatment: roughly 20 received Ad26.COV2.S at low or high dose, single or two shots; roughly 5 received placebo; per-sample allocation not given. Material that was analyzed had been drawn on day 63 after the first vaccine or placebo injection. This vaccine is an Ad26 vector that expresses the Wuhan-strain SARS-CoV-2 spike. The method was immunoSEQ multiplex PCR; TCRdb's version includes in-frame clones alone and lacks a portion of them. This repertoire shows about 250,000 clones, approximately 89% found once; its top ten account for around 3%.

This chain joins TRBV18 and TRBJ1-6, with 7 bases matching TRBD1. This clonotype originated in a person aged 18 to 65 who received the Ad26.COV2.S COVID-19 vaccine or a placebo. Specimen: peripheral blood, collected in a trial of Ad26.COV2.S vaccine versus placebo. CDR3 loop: CASSPPSRGDSPLHF. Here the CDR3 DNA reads TGTGCCAGCTCACCACCGTCCAGGGGGGATTCACCCCTCCACTTT.